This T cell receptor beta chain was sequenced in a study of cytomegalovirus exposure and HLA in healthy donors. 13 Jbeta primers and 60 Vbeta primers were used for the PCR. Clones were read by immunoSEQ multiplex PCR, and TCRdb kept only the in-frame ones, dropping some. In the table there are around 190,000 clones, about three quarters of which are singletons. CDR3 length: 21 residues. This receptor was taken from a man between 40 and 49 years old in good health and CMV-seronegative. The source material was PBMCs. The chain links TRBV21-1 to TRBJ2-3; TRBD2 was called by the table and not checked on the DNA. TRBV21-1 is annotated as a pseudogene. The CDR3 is CASSKPPGGLAGIASTDTQYF. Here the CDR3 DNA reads TGTGCCAGCAGCAAACCCCCGGGGGGACTAGCGGGGATTGCGAGCACAGATACGCAGTATTTT.